The clone carrying this TCR beta chain has only one observation. As yet, its antigen is unknown. Produced via immunoSEQ multiplex PCR; TCRdb's table is partial and in-frame only. Of around 54,000 clones listed, about nine tenths are singletons. Germline assignment: CDR1 GTSNPN and CDR2 SVGIG (reference sequence). The germline V and J ends were trimmed by 0 bases and 5 bases, with 8 bases remaining between them. The CDR3 contains 13 residues. The data derive from a study of T cells in localized non-small cell lung cancer. Study observations and caveats: Across samples, adjacent lung featured a median roughly 60 of the top 100 tumor clones. Clonality of T cells reached its maximum in uninvolved adjacent lung, surpassing tumor.

This receptor was obtained from a male donor at least 60 years old with stage III squamous cell lung carcinoma. The J gene is TRBJ2-1, the V gene TRBV30; D gene uncertain. The material sequenced was peripheral blood, taken before any cancer treatment. CDR3 DNA sequence: TGTGCCTGGAGTGTACGGCGAAACAATGAGCAGTTCTTC. Translation: CAWSVRRNNEQFF.